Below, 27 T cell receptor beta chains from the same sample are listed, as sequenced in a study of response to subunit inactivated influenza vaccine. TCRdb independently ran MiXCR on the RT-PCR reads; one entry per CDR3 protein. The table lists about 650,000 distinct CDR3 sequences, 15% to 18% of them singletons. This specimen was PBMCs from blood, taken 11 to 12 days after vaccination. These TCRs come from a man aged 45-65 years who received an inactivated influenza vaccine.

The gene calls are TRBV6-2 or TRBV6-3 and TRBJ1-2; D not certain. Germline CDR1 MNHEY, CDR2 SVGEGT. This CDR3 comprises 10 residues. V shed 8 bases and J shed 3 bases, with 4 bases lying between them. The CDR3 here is CASGDYGYTF. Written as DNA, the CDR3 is TGTGCCAGCGGAGACTATGGCTACACCTTC.

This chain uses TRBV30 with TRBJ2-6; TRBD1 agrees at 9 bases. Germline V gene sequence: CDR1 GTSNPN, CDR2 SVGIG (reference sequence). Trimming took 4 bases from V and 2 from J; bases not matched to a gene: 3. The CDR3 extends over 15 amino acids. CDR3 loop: CAWNRDRAGANVLTF. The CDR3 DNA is TGTGCCTGGAATAGGGACAGGGCTGGGGCCAACGTCCTGACTTTC.

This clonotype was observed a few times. The CDR3 coding sequence is TGTGCCAGCAGCTTAGAAGGGTTGGGCATTCAGTACTTC. This encodes CASSLEGLGIQYF. The chain employs TRBV11-2 and TRBJ2-4; D is unresolved. The CDR3 is 13 residues long. V was shortened by 0 bases and J by 9 bases, with 9 bases between the two germline ends. CDR1 is SGHAT, CDR2 FQNNGV, per germline.

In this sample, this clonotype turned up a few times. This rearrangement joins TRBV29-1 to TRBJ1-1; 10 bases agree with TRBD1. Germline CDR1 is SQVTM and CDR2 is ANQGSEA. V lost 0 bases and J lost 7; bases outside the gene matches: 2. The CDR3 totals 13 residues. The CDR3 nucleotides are TGCAGCGTTGAAGATGGACAGGGGGTTGAAGCTTTCTTT. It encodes CSVEDGQGVEAFF.

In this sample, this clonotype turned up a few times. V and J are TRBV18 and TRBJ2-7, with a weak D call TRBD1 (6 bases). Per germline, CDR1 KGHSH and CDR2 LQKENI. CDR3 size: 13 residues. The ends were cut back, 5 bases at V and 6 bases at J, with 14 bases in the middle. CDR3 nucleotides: TGTGCCAGCTCAGGATTACAGGGTACCGAGCAGTACTTC. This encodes CASSGLQGTEQYF.

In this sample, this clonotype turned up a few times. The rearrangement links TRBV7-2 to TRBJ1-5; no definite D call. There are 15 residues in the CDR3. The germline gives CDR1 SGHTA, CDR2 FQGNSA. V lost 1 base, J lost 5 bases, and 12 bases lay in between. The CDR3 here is CASSLGSFGYQPQHF. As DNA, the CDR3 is TGTGCCAGCAGCTTAGGGTCTTTCGGTTATCAGCCCCAGCATTTT.

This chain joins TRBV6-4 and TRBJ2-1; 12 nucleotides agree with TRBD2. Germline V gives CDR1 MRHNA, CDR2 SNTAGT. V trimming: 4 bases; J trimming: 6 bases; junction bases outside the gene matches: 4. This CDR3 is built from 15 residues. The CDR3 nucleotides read TGTGCCAGCAGTGGAACTAGCGGGAGGATCAATGAGCAGTTCTTC. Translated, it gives CASSGTSGRINEQFF.

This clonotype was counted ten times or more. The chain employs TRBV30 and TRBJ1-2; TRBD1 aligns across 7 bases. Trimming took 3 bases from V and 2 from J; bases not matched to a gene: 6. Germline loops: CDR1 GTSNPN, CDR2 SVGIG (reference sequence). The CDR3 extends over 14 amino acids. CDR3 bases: TGTGCCTGGAGACAGGACAGGAGCAACTATGGCTACACCTTC. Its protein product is CAWRQDRSNYGYTF. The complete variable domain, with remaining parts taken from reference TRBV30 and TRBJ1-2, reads SQTIHQWPATLVQPVGSPLSLECTVEGTSNPNLYWYRQAAGRGLQLLFYSVGIGQISSEVPQNLSASRPQDRQFILSSKKLLLSDSGFYLCAWRQDRSNYGYTFGSGTRLTVV.

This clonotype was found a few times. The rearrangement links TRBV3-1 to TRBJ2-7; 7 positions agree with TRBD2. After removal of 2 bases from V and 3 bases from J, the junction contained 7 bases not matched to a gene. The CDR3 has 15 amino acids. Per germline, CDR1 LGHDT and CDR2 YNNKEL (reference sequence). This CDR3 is CASSQTTSLIYEQYF. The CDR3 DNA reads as TGTGCCAGCAGCCAAACGACTAGCCTTATCTACGAGCAGTACTTC.

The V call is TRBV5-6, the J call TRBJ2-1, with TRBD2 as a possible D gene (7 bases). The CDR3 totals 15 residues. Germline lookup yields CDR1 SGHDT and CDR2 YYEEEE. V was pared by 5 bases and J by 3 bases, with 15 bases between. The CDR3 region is CASSYRGGNYNEQFF. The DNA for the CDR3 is TGTGCCAGCAGTTATCGCGGGGGCAACTACAATGAGCAGTTCTTC.

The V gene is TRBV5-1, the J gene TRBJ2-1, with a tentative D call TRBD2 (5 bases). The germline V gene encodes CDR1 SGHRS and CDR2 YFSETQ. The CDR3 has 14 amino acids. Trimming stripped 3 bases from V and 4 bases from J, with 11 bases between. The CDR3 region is CASSSGRVYNEQFF. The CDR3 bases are TGCGCCAGCAGCTCGGGGAGAGTATACAATGAGCAGTTCTTC.

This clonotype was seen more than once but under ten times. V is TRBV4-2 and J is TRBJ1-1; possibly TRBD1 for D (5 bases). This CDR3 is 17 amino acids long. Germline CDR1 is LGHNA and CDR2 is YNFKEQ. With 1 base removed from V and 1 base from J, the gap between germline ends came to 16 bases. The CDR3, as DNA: TGTGCCAGCAGCCAAGGGGGGGTCCCACAACCGAACACTGAAGCTTTCTTT. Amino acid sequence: CASSQGGVPQPNTEAFF.

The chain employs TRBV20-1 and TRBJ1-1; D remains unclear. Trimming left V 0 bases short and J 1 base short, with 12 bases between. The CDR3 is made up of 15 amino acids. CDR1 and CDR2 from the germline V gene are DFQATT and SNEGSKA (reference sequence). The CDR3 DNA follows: TGCAGTGCTAGAGATTCCGGTTTCCGGAACACTGAAGCTTTCTTT. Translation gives CSARDSGFRNTEAFF.

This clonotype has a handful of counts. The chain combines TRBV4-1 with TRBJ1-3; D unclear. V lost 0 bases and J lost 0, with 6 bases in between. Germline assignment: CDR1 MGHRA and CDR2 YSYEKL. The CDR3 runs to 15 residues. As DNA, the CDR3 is TGCGCCAGCAGCCAAGAAAGAGCCTCTGGAAACACCATATATTTT. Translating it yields CASSQERASGNTIYF.

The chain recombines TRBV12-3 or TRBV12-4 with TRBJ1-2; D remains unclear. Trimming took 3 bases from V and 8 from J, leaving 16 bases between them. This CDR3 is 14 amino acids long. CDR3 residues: CASSFVSDPGGYTF. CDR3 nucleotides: TGTGCCAGCAGTTTCGTGTCCGACCCGGGAGGCTACACCTTC.

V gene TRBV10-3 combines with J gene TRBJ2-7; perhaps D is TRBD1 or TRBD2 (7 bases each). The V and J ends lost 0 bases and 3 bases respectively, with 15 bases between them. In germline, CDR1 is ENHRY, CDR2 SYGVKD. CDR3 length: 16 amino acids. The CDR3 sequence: CAISESRGGIDYEQYF. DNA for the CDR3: TGTGCCATCAGTGAGTCCAGGGGGGGAATCGACTACGAGCAGTACTTC.

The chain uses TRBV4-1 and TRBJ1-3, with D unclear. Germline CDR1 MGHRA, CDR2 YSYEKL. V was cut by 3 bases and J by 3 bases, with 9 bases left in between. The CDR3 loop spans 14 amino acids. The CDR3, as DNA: TGCGCCAGCAGCCATTTAGGTAGTGGAAACACCATATATTTT. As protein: CASSHLGSGNTIYF.

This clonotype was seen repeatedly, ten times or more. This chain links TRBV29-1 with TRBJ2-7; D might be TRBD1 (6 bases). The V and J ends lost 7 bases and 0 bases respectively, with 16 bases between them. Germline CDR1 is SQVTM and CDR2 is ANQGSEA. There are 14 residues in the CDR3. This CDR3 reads CSARKDSTSYEQYF. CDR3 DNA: TGCAGCGCCCGTAAGGACAGCACCTCCTACGAGCAGTACTTC.

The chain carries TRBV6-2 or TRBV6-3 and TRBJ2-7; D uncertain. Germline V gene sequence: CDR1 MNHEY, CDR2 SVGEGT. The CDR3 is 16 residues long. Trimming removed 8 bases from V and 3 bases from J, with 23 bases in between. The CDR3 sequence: CASGGTKKIVRYEQYF. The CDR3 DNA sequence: TGTGCCAGCGGTGGTACTAAGAAAATAGTTCGCTACGAGCAGTACTTC.

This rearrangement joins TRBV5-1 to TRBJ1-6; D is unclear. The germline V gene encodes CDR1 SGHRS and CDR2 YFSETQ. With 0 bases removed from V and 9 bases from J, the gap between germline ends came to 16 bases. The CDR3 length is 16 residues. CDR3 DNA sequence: TGCGCCAGCAGCTTGGACTTAGAGGTGATCGGTTCACCCCTCCACTTT. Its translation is CASSLDLEVIGSPLHF.

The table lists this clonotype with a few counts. CDR3 bases: TGTGCCAGCAGACAGGGATTGAAAGGCTACACCTTC. Encoded protein: CASRQGLKGYTF. This chain connects TRBV3-1 to TRBJ1-2; maybe TRBD1 (6 bases). CDR3 length equals 12 residues. Trimming took 6 bases from V and 8 from J, leaving 13 bases between them. Germline V gives CDR1 LGHDT, CDR2 YNNKEL (reference sequence).

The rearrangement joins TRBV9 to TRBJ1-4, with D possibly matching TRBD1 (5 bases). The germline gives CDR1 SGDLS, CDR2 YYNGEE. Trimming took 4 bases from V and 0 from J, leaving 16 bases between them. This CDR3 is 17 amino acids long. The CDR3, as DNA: TGTGCCAGCAGCCCCTTTGGGGCCCGCCCAACTAATGAAAAACTGTTTTTT. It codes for CASSPFGARPTNEKLFF.

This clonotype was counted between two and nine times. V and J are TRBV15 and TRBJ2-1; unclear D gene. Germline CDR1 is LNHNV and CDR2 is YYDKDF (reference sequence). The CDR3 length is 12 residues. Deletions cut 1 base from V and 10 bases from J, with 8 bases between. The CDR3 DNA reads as TGTGCCACCAGCAGAGTGGATAGAGAGCAGTTCTTC. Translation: CATSRVDREQFF. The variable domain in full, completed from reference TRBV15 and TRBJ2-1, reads DAMVIQNPRYQVTQFGKPVTLSCSQTLNHNVMYWYQQKSSQAPKLLFHYYDKDFNNEADTPDNFQSRRPNTSFCFLDIRSPGLGDTAMYLCATSRVDREQFFGPGTRLTVL.

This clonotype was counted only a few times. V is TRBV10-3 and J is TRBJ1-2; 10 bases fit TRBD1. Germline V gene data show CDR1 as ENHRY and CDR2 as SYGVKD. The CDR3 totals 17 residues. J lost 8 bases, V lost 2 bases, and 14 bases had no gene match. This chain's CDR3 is CAISENAGTGASVGYTF. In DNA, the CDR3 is TGTGCCATCAGTGAGAATGCTGGGACAGGGGCGTCCGTGGGCTACACCTTC.

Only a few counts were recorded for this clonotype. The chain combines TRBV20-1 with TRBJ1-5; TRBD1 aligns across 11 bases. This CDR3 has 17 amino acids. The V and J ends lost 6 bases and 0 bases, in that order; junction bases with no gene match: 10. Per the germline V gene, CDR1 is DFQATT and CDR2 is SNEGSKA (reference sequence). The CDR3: CSAAGQGAGNSNQPQHF. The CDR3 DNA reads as TGCAGTGCCGCCGGACAGGGGGCGGGGAATAGCAATCAGCCCCAGCATTTT.

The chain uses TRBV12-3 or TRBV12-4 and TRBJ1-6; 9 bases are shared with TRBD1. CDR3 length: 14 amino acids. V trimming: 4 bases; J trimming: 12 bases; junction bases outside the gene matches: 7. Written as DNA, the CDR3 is TGTGCCAGCAGTTACGGGACAGGGATTATACCCCTCCACTTT. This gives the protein CASSYGTGIIPLHF.

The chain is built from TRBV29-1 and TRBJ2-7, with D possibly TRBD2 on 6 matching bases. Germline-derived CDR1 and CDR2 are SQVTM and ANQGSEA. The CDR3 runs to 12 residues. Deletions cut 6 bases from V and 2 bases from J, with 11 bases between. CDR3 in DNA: TGCAGCGTGCGGGACGCCACCTACGAGCAGTACTTC. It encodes CSVRDATYEQYF.